A selection of T cell receptor beta chains follows, all from one sample in a study of blood T cell repertoires in COVID-19. Produced via immunoSEQ multiplex PCR; TCRdb's table is partial and in-frame only. In the table there are over 200,000 clones, approximately 89% of which are singletons. Sequencing input: peripheral blood. These receptors all come from a woman aged 50 to 65 with acute or convalescent COVID-19. Each CDR3 is given with its conserved first and last residue. D genes are given only for firm matches. Clone size is shown for a subset of rows, as once, few, many or a class of expanded clone.

D: TRBD1
J: TRBJ1-1
size: -
V: TRBV7-8
DNA: TGTGCCAGCAGCTTAGACCAGACAGGGGGGACTGAAGCTTTCTTT
CDR3: CASSLDQTGGTEAFF

D: TRBD1
J: TRBJ1-2
size: -
V: TRBV24-1
DNA: TGTGCCACCAGTGATTATCAGGGGGCTCGAGGCTACACCTTC
CDR3: CATSDYQGARGYTF

D: TRBD2
J: TRBJ2-1
size: -
V: TRBV30
DNA: TGTGCCTGGAGTGTCCTTAGAACTAGCGGGAGGGGAACAATGAAGGGGCAGTTCTTC
CDR3: CAWSVLRTSGRGTMKGQFF

D: -
J: TRBJ1-5
size: -
V: TRBV24-1
DNA: TGTGCCACCAAGGACAGCCATAGCAATCAGCCCCAGCATTTT
CDR3: CATKDSHSNQPQHF

D: TRBD1
J: TRBJ1-6
size: -
V: TRBV6-4
DNA: TGTGCCAGCAGTGGACAGGGGAGCTCCTATAATTCACCCCTCCACTTT
CDR3: CASSGQGSSYNSPLHF

D: TRBD1
J: TRBJ2-1
size: -
V: TRBV7-2
DNA: TGTGCCAGCAGCTTAGACAGGGGTGCTTCCTACAATGAGCAGTTCTTC
CDR3: CASSLDRGASYNEQFF

D: -
J: TRBJ1-1
size: -
V: TRBV28
DNA: TGTGCCAGCAGTTCAAACACTGAAGCTTTCTTT
CDR3: CASSSNTEAFF

D: -
J: TRBJ1-3
size: few
V: TRBV11-2
DNA: TGTGCCAGCAGCCCCCCAGGGCTCTCTGGAAACACCATATATTTT
CDR3: CASSPPGLSGNTIYF

D: -
J: TRBJ1-1
size: few
V: TRBV25-1
DNA: TGTGCCAGCAGTGAATCCAGGGGACACACTGAAGCTTTCTTT
CDR3: CASSESRGHTEAFF

D: -
J: TRBJ1-1
size: once
V: TRBV5-1
DNA: TGCGCCAGCAGCTTGGTGGAGGGGCTAACTGAAGCTTTCTTT
CDR3: CASSLVEGLTEAFF

D: TRBD1
J: TRBJ1-4
size: -
V: TRBV15
DNA: TGTGCCACCAGCAGAGAGGGGACAGGGGATGAAAAACTGTTTTTT
CDR3: CATSREGTGDEKLFF

D: -
J: TRBJ1-5
size: -
V: TRBV27
DNA: TGTGCCAGCAGCGATGGAGGGTCCAGCAATCAGCCCCAGCATTTT
CDR3: CASSDGGSSNQPQHF

D: TRBD2
J: TRBJ2-7
size: -
V: TRBV27
DNA: TGTGCCAGCAGTTCTAGCGGGAGGGCCAGGGAGCAGTACTTC
CDR3: CASSSSGRAREQYF

D: TRBD1
J: TRBJ1-5
size: -
V: TRBV27
DNA: TGTGCCAGCACTCCCGGGACAGGGGCCAATCAGCCCCAGCATTTT
CDR3: CASTPGTGANQPQHF

D: -
J: TRBJ1-5
size: -
V: TRBV5-3
DNA: TGTGCCAGACAACCCACCGCGGCAGCTTATAGCAATCAGCCCCAGCATTTT
CDR3: CARQPTAAAYSNQPQHF

D: -
J: TRBJ1-2
size: -
V: TRBV7-2
DNA: TGTGCCAGCAGCTACCAGGGGCAGGGTAACTATGGCTACACCTTC
CDR3: CASSYQGQGNYGYTF

D: TRBD2
J: TRBJ2-3
size: -
V: TRBV19
DNA: TGTGCCAGTAGATCCAGCGGGAGGGCAACAGATACGCAGTATTTT
CDR3: CASRSSGRATDTQYF

D: -
J: TRBJ2-7
size: few
V: TRBV7-3
DNA: TGTGCCAGCAGCTCGGCCCCGGAGAACCACGAGCAGTACTTC
CDR3: CASSSAPENHEQYF

D: -
J: TRBJ1-4
size: -
V: TRBV7-9
DNA: TGTGCCAGCAGCTTCCAACAGGGCATAGGTGAAAAACTGTTTTTT
CDR3: CASSFQQGIGEKLFF

D: TRBD1
J: TRBJ1-5
size: -
V: TRBV19
DNA: TGTGCCAGTAGTACGACAGGGGGCGGCAATCAGCCCCAGCATTTT
CDR3: CASSTTGGGNQPQHF

D: -
J: TRBJ1-2
size: -
V: TRBV27
DNA: TGTGCCAGCAGTTTTGTCGCGAATCAGGGAGGCTATGGCTACACCTTC
CDR3: CASSFVANQGGYGYTF

D: -
J: TRBJ2-7
size: -
V: TRBV6-5
DNA: TGTGCCAGCAACCGGGACACCTCCTACGAGCAGTACTTC
CDR3: CASNRDTSYEQYF

D: -
J: TRBJ1-5
size: -
V: TRBV6-5
DNA: TGTGCCAGCAGGGACTGGGGAGGCAATCAGCCCCAGCATTTT
CDR3: CASRDWGGNQPQHF

D: -
J: TRBJ1-1
size: -
V: TRBV30
DNA: TGTGCCTGGAGTTTAAAGATGGCGAACACTGAAGCTTTCTTT
CDR3: CAWSLKMANTEAFF

D: TRBD1
J: TRBJ1-2
size: -
V: TRBV25-1
DNA: TGTGCCAGCAGTGAAAGGAGGACAGGAAGCTACACCTTC
CDR3: CASSERRTGSYTF

D: TRBD1
J: TRBJ1-6
size: few
V: TRBV11-2
DNA: TGTGCCAGCGGGACAGGAAGGGGGCTTTATAATTCACCCCTCCACTTT
CDR3: CASGTGRGLYNSPLHF

D: TRBD2
J: TRBJ2-7
size: -
V: TRBV5-1
DNA: TGCGCCAGCAGCTTGGCCTGGGGGGGTTCCGGGACTAGCGGGACCCTTCAGTACTTC
CDR3: CASSLAWGGSGTSGTLQYF

D: -
J: TRBJ2-7
size: -
V: TRBV5-1
DNA: TGCGCCAGCAGCCCGGGGGATTTGTCCTACGAGCAGTACTTC
CDR3: CASSPGDLSYEQYF

D: -
J: TRBJ1-2
size: -
V: TRBV6-5
DNA: TGTGCCAGCAGGAGGACTAACTATGGCTACACCTTC
CDR3: CASRRTNYGYTF

D: TRBD1
J: TRBJ1-1
size: -
V: TRBV9
DNA: TGTGCCAGCAGCCCTCGCCCCTCCGGGACAGCTGAAGCTTTCTTT
CDR3: CASSPRPSGTAEAFF

D: -
J: TRBJ1-3
size: -
V: TRBV3-1/TRBV3-2
DNA: TGTGCCAGCAGCCTCAGTCTCGGAAACACCATATATTTT
CDR3: CASSLSLGNTIYF

D: -
J: TRBJ2-2
size: -
V: TRBV4-3
DNA: TGCGCCAGCAGCCAAGAAAAACCCGGAGACACCGGGGAGCTGTTTTTT
CDR3: CASSQEKPGDTGELFF

D: -
J: TRBJ2-5
size: -
V: TRBV24-1
DNA: TGTGCCACCAGTGATTTGCTGGACAGCCAAGAGACCCAGTACTTC
CDR3: CATSDLLDSQETQYF

D: -
J: TRBJ1-3
size: -
V: TRBV29-1
DNA: TGCAGCGTTTCCCAAGGGGTGGCTGGAAACACCATATATTTT
CDR3: CSVSQGVAGNTIYF

D: -
J: TRBJ1-1
size: few
V: TRBV28
DNA: TGTGCCAGCAGGTTACCCTATTGGACAGAAGCTTTCTTT
CDR3: CASRLPYWTEAFF

D: TRBD1
J: TRBJ1-2
size: -
V: TRBV6-2/TRBV6-3
DNA: TGTGCCAGCAGTTATACACCCGGACAGGGGATGGACTATGGCTACACCTTC
CDR3: CASSYTPGQGMDYGYTF

D: TRBD2
J: TRBJ2-2
size: -
V: TRBV3-1/TRBV3-2
DNA: TGTGCCAGCAGCCAAGCTGGACTAGTGTTCGGGGAGCTGTTTTTT
CDR3: CASSQAGLVFGELFF

D: -
J: TRBJ2-7
size: few
V: TRBV6-4
DNA: TGTGCCAGCAGTGAAGAGGGTGCTAGTTCCTACGAGCAGTACTTC
CDR3: CASSEEGASSYEQYF

D: TRBD1
J: TRBJ1-2
size: few
V: TRBV19
DNA: TGTGCCAGTAGTACACAGACAGGGGGGATTGGCTATGGCTACACCTTC
CDR3: CASSTQTGGIGYGYTF

D: TRBD1
J: TRBJ2-7
size: -
V: TRBV5-4
DNA: TGTGCCAGCAGCTTGGCGGCGGGACAGGGGGGGTACGAGCAGTACTTC
CDR3: CASSLAAGQGGYEQYF